Presented here are 30 T cell receptor beta chains from one specimen sequenced in a study of blood T cell repertoires in COVID-19. Sequencing used immunoSEQ multiplex PCR; TCRdb keeps in-frame clones, though not all of them. The sample records roughly 300,000 clones, more than 75% being singletons. The sample consisted of peripheral blood. All receptors come from a woman between 40 and 55 years old who had recovered from COVID-19.

This clone showed up just a few times. The chain carries TRBV3-1 (or the pseudogene TRBV3-2) and TRBJ2-1; weak D call: TRBD2 (5 bases). Germline V gene data show CDR1 as LGHDT and CDR2 as YNNKEL (reference sequence). The CDR3 contains 20 residues. Deletions cut 9 bases from V and 4 bases from J, with 34 bases between. The DNA of the CDR3 is TGTGCCAGACCCATAATGGGTAGCGATCTTTTCGCCGCTTTTTACAATGAGCAGTTCTTC. It yields the protein CARPIMGSDLFAAFYNEQFF.

The V call is TRBV6-5, the J call TRBJ1-2, with 7 bases identical to TRBD1. The CDR3 has 15 residues. Germline lookup yields CDR1 MNHEY and CDR2 SVGAGI. J lost 8 bases, V lost 2 bases, and 11 bases had no gene match. CDR3 DNA sequence: TGTGCCAGCAGTTACGGGACAGCAAGTACGGGAGGCTACACCTTC. Its translation is CASSYGTASTGGYTF.

The sample holds a few counts of this clone. The V call is TRBV4-1, the J call TRBJ2-7; 9 positions match TRBD2. CDR1 MGHRA and CDR2 YSYEKL come from the germline V gene. Trimming took 0 bases from V and 4 from J; bases not matched to a gene: 7. The CDR3 length is 16 residues. The CDR3, as DNA: TGCGCCAGCAGCCAAGACGCCAGCGGGGGGATATACGAGCAGTACTTC. This translates into CASSQDASGGIYEQYF.

The rearrangement uses TRBV19 and TRBJ2-3; 7 bases are shared with TRBD2. This CDR3 contains 11 residues. V shed 7 bases and J 8 bases; nucleotides not matched to a gene: 3. Looked up from germline, CDR1 is LNHDA and CDR2 is SQIVND (reference sequence). Here the CDR3 DNA reads TGTGCCAGTACCCCGGGAGGTACGCAGTATTTT. This translates into CASTPGGTQYF.

The rearrangement joins TRBV5-1 to TRBJ1-1; TRBD1 aligns across 11 bases. Germline assignment: CDR1 SGHRS and CDR2 YFSETQ. This CDR3 contains 18 residues. J was trimmed by 0 bases and V by 1 base; bases with no gene match: 8. CDR3 sequence reads: CASSLKGTGGLMNTEAFF. The CDR3 region has the DNA TGCGCCAGCAGCTTGAAAGGGACAGGGGGACTTATGAACACTGAAGCTTTCTTT.

CDR3 loop: CASSYTAGVTEAFF. The CDR3 DNA reads TGTGCCAGCAGTTACACGGCGGGGGTCACTGAAGCTTTCTTT. The genes are TRBV6-5 and TRBJ1-1; TRBD1 is a possible D gene (5 bases). The CDR3 runs to 14 residues. Germline lookup yields CDR1 MNHEY and CDR2 SVGAGI. V was trimmed by 2 bases and J by 4 bases, leaving 11 bases between them.

CDR3 amino acids: CSVSQGGYEQYF. In DNA form, the CDR3 reads TGCAGCGTTAGCCAGGGAGGCTACGAGCAGTACTTC. This chain connects TRBV29-1 to TRBJ2-7, with D possibly TRBD2 on 6 matching bases. This CDR3 region has 12 residues. Germline V gene lookup returns CDR1 SQVTM and CDR2 ANQGSEA. Between the trimmed V and J ends, which lost 5 bases and 3 bases, there was a span of 11 bases.

This clone appeared many times. This sequence joins TRBV6-2 or TRBV6-3 and TRBJ2-2; 12 bases fit TRBD2. CDR3 length: 18 amino acids. The junction had 2 bases not matched to a gene; V was cut back by 0 bases and J by 0 bases. The V gene's germline CDR1 is MNHEY and CDR2 SVGEGT. Written as DNA, the CDR3 is TGTGCCAGCAGTTACTCCGCTAGCGGGGGGGCGAACACCGGGGAGCTGTTTTTT. It specifies CASSYSASGGANTGELFF.

This sequence joins TRBV10-3 and TRBJ2-7; 9 nucleotides match TRBD1. Germline V gene sequence: CDR1 ENHRY, CDR2 SYGVKD. J was trimmed by 3 bases and V by 6 bases; bases with no gene match: 6. The CDR3 spans 14 residues. DNA of the CDR3: TGTGCCATCAGCTCTGACAGGGGGATCTACGAGCAGTACTTC. Protein sequence: CAISSDRGIYEQYF.

This clone was observed a few times. This chain connects TRBV4-1 to TRBJ1-1; TRBD1 is a possible D gene (5 bases). Trimming removed 0 bases from V and 5 bases from J, with 10 bases in between. Per the germline V gene, CDR1 is MGHRA and CDR2 is YSYEKL. The CDR3 covers 14 residues. DNA for the CDR3: TGCGCCAGCAGCCAAGATCACAGGTTTACTGAAGCTTTCTTT. Its protein is CASSQDHRFTEAFF.

The V and J genes are TRBV13 and TRBJ2-5; maybe TRBD2 (6 bases). V lost 1 base and J 7 bases, leaving 13 bases between the germline ends. Germline CDR1 and CDR2: PRHDT and FYEKMQ (reference sequence). The CDR3 runs to 14 residues. The CDR3 here is CASSLARPGGTQYF. Written as DNA, the CDR3 is TGTGCCAGCAGCTTAGCGAGGCCCGGGGGGACCCAGTACTTC.

This chain joins TRBV7-8 and TRBJ1-1; 11 bases align to TRBD1. There are 15 residues in the CDR3. V gave up 2 bases and J gave up 5 bases; unmatched junction bases: 4. Germline CDR1 is SGHVS and CDR2 is FQNEAQ. The chain's CDR3 is CASSLRDRGGTEAFF. CDR3 coding DNA: TGTGCCAGCAGCTTAAGGGACAGGGGGGGGACTGAAGCTTTCTTT.

This chain connects TRBV27 to TRBJ1-4, with 8 bases identical to TRBD1. J lost 8 bases, V lost 4 bases, and 6 bases had no gene match. Germline V gene lookup returns CDR1 MNHEY and CDR2 SMNVEV (reference sequence). The CDR3 is 14 residues long. Here the CDR3 DNA reads TGTGCCAGCAGTTCGGGACAGGTCCGAGAAAAACTGTTTTTT. Its translation is CASSSGQVREKLFF.

The genes are TRBV4-3 and TRBJ1-6, with D possibly being TRBD1 (5 bases). The CDR3 contains 15 residues. V was clipped by 0 bases and J by 10 bases, with 13 bases between them. The germline V gene encodes CDR1 LGHNA and CDR2 YSLEER. The CDR3 sequence: CASSQDGRVDSPLHF. The CDR3 nucleotides read TGCGCCAGCAGCCAAGACGGCAGGGTGGACTCACCCCTCCACTTT.

This rearrangement joins TRBV9 to TRBJ1-1; no clear D. This CDR3 has 15 residues. V was clipped by 0 bases and J by 2 bases, with 11 bases between them. Looked up from germline, CDR1 is SGDLS and CDR2 is YYNGEE. CDR3: CASSVDSFGNTEAFF. The CDR3, as DNA: TGTGCCAGCAGCGTAGATTCGTTCGGTAACACTGAAGCTTTCTTT.

Comment on this clone: Other DNA sequences within the sample encode an identical CDR3. This chain uses TRBV20-1 with TRBJ2-2; the D gene is possibly TRBD1 (5 bases). This CDR3 spans 12 amino acids. Germline CDR1 is DFQATT and CDR2 is SNEGSKA (reference sequence). The V gene lost 3 bases and the J gene lost 5 bases, with 7 bases spanning the gap. The chain's CDR3 is CSASRGTGELFF. The CDR3 DNA reads TGCAGTGCTAGTAGGGGAACCGGGGAGCTGTTTTTT.

The chain is built from TRBV3-1 (or the pseudogene TRBV3-2) and TRBJ1-6, with 9 bases lining up with TRBD1. The CDR3 runs 14 residues. The germline CDR1 and CDR2 sequences are LGHDT and YNNKEL (reference sequence). The V gene end was trimmed by 4 bases and the J gene end by 10 bases; junction bases not matched to a gene: 5. CDR3 in DNA: TGTGCCAGCAGCCCCCGGACAGGGGTCTCACCCCTCCACTTT. Translation: CASSPRTGVSPLHF.

This chain connects TRBV20-1 to TRBJ1-4, with 7 bases fitting TRBD1. After removal of 0 bases from V and 13 bases from J, the junction contained 2 bases not matched to a gene. The CDR3 has 11 amino acids. Germline CDR1 and CDR2: DFQATT and SNEGSKA (reference sequence). This chain's CDR3 is CSARDYRGLFF. DNA of the CDR3: TGCAGTGCTAGAGATTACAGGGGACTGTTTTTT.

This clone was detected only once. The chain uses TRBV19 and TRBJ2-4; TRBD2 might be the D (5 bases). The V gene's germline CDR1 is LNHDA and CDR2 SQIVND (reference sequence). CDR3 length: 13 residues. The V end was cut by 5 bases, the J end by 13 bases, with 18 bases between. The CDR3 region has the DNA TGTGCCAGTAGTGCCCAGAGTCGAGGGCTACAGTACTTC. It is translated as CASSAQSRGLQYF.

The chain joins TRBV11-1 to TRBJ2-3; D ambiguous. Germline CDR1 reads SGHAT; CDR2 reads FQDESV (reference sequence). The CDR3 is 12 amino acids. The ends were cut back, 6 bases at V and 9 bases at J, with 13 bases in the middle. CDR3 loop: CASRHADYTQYF. The CDR3 DNA reads TGTGCCAGCAGGCATGCAGATTACACGCAGTATTTT.

The chain employs TRBV6-5 and TRBJ1-1; D remains unclear. The germline V gene has CDR1 MNHEY and CDR2 SVGAGI. CDR3 size: 12 residues. Trimming took off 6 bases at V and 3 bases at J, with 8 bases between the two ends. The CDR3 loop is CASRRPDTEAFF. CDR3 nucleotide sequence: TGTGCCAGCAGACGTCCGGACACTGAAGCTTTCTTT.

CDR3 DNA: TGCGCCAGCAGCTTCGTGTCGGGCACAGATACGCAGTATTTT. Translated: CASSFVSGTDTQYF. This chain links TRBV5-1 with TRBJ2-3; D ambiguous. Germline V gene data show CDR1 as SGHRS and CDR2 as YFSETQ. The CDR3 extends over 14 amino acids. V was shortened by 2 bases and J by 1 base, with 8 bases between the two germline ends.

This clone showed up just once. V usage is TRBV6-1 and J usage is TRBJ1-1; 11 positions match TRBD1. V gave up 9 bases and J gave up 6 bases; unmatched junction bases: 12. The CDR3 is 15 residues long. Looked up from germline, CDR1 is MNHNS and CDR2 is SASEGT. The CDR3 sequence is CASRGTGGVLAEAFF. The CDR3 DNA sequence: TGTGCCAGTCGCGGGACAGGGGGTGTATTGGCTGAAGCTTTCTTT.

Here the CDR3 reads CASTLLDRGDYGYTF. The CDR3 DNA reads as TGTGCCAGCACCTTACTGGACAGGGGGGACTATGGCTACACCTTC. This chain uses TRBV6-5 with TRBJ1-2, with 10 bases aligning to TRBD1. The CDR3 spans 15 residues. The V gene end was trimmed by 7 bases and the J gene end by 3 bases; junction bases not matched to a gene: 8. CDR1 and CDR2 (germline): MNHEY, SVGAGI.

V usage is TRBV11-2 and J usage is TRBJ2-5, with D unresolved. Trimming removed 8 bases from V and 3 bases from J, with 4 bases in between. The CDR3 extends over 10 amino acids. Germline V gene sequence: CDR1 SGHAT, CDR2 FQNNGV. For the CDR3, the DNA is TGTGCCAGCGGCAAAGAGACCCAGTACTTC. This codes for CASGKETQYF.

J is TRBJ1-2 and V is TRBV7-2; 12 nucleotides line up with TRBD1. The CDR3 consists of 16 residues. V lost 2 bases and J lost 8; bases outside the gene matches: 9. The germline CDR1 and CDR2 sequences are SGHTA and FQGNSA. The CDR3 region is CASSLIPGQGAGGYTF. In nucleotides, the CDR3 is TGTGCCAGCAGCTTAATTCCGGGACAGGGGGCGGGAGGCTACACCTTC.

The V gene is TRBV24-1, the J gene TRBJ2-2; 7 bases line up with TRBD1. J lost 2 bases, V lost 3 bases, and 8 bases had no gene match. Germline V lookup: CDR1 KGHDR, CDR2 SFDVKD. CDR3 length: 17 residues. The chain's CDR3 is CATSDPTGTFNTGELFF. CDR3 DNA sequence: TGTGCCACCAGTGATCCGACAGGGACCTTTAACACCGGGGAGCTGTTTTTT.

The gene calls are TRBV4-3 and TRBJ2-3, with 7 bases fitting TRBD2. V shed 4 bases, J shed 7 bases, and the junction held 17 bases outside the gene matches. The CDR3 consists of 17 residues. CDR1 and CDR2 (germline): LGHNA, YSLEER. Here the CDR3 reads CASSRALDRGVPYTQYF. In DNA form, the CDR3 reads TGCGCCAGCAGCCGAGCGCTAGACCGGGGGGTACCTTATACGCAGTATTTT.

V usage is TRBV10-3 and J usage is TRBJ2-3, with TRBD2 identical over 9 bases. CDR1 is ENHRY, CDR2 SYGVKD, per germline. The CDR3 length is 14 residues. V was clipped by 6 bases and J by 3 bases; unmatched bases: 4. CDR3 sequence: CAIRPGLATDTQYF. CDR3 DNA: TGTGCCATCAGACCCGGACTAGCGACAGATACGCAGTATTTT.

J is TRBJ2-1 and V is TRBV5-1; 10 bases are shared with TRBD1. The junction had 12 bases not matched to a gene; V was cut back by 5 bases and J by 13 bases. The CDR3 totals 14 residues. Germline lookup yields CDR1 SGHRS and CDR2 YFSETQ. In nucleotides, the CDR3 is TGCGCCAGCAGATTCCGTCCCGGGACAGGGGACCAGTTCTTC. It is translated as CASRFRPGTGDQFF.